A few counts support the clone carrying this T cell receptor beta chain. Its antigen is not identified. These data originate in a study of shared clonotypes between healthy human individuals. General study points: Naive CD4 clonotypes overlapped across a handful of donors at roughly 5%.

With 5 bases removed from V and 6 bases from J, the gap between germline ends came to 13 bases. CDR3 length: 13 amino acids. CDR1 and CDR2 (germline): MDHEN, SYDVKM. Donation came from healthy HIV-negative adults that had no recent acute infections or vaccinations. Execution of the assay was at deep level. Replicate PCRs run on sorted subsets employed about 220 ng DNA, approximately 30,000 T cell genomes. TCRdb's table, derived via immunoSEQ multiplex PCR, lists solely in-frame clones and lacks some. The data show around 2.5 million clones, with roughly 93% seen just once and roughly 0.36% held by the top ten.

This TCR derives from a man between 18 and 35 years old in good health. Some clones in this sample may be carry-over from other donors' samples. This chain uses TRBV28 with TRBJ1-1; D unresolved. The sample was naive CD4+ T cells from PBMCs. Subset described: CD45RA+ positively selected. The CDR3 loop is CASSTTSAAEAFF. The CDR3 DNA is TGTGCCAGCAGTACCACCTCGGCGGCTGAAGCTTTCTTT.